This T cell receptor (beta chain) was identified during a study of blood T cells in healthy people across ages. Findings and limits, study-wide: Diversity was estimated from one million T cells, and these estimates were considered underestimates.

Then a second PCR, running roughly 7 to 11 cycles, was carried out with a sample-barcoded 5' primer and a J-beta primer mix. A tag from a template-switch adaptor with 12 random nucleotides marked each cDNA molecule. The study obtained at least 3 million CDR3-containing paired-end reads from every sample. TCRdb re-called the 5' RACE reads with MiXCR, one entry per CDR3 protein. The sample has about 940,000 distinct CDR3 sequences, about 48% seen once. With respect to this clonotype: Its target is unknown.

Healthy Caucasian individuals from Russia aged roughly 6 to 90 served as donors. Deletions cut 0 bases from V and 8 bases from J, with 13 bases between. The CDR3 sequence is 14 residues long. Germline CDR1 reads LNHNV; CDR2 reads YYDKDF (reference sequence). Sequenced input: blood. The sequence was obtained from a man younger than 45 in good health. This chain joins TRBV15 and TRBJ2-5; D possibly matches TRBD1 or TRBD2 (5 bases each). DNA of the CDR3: TGTGCCACCAGCAGAGAGAGGGGAGCTGGTACCCAGTACTTC. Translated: CATSRERGAGTQYF.